The clone carrying this T cell receptor (beta chain) was detected many times. Germline loops: CDR1 ENHRY, CDR2 SYGVKD. V was pared by 11 bases and J by 1 base, with 11 bases between. The CDR3 length is 12 residues. These data come from a study of T-cell reconstitution after alpha-beta-depleted transplantation in children. For TCRbeta, the library was prepared with unique molecular identifiers. TCRdb reprocessed the PCR reads via MiXCR and lists one record per CDR3 protein. The sample holds 300,000 or so distinct CDR3 sequences, about a tenth seen once. The TCR comes from a human donor who donated a stem cell graft to a child with SCID. The V gene is TRBV10-3, the J gene TRBJ1-2, with D hard to call. The specimen comprised PBMCs from the stem cell graft donor, sampled from the stem cell graft. CDR3 residues: CAATTNNYGYTF. The DNA of the CDR3 is TGTGCCGCCACGACAAATAACTATGGCTACACCTTC.